This section outlines one T cell receptor (beta chain) sequence together with its context. The sample comes from a study of blood T cell repertoires in COVID-19. About the study: COVID-19 samples from acute and convalescent phases originated in the United States, Italy and Spain. Nucleic acid was either cDNA or gDNA, and it came from T cells, B-cell-depleted T cells, or PBMCs.

Original processing methods: Amplified reference gene primers provided the basis for estimating nucleated cell counts. This table comes from immunoSEQ multiplex PCR, and its TCRdb copy is limited to in-frame clones, with some not included. That table furnishes V, J and clone size, whereas the DNA furnished D and trimming. Of under 200,000 clones detected, 90% appear once; the ten largest clones hold 0.45% to 0.65%. V shed 4 bases, J shed 3 bases, and the junction held 8 bases outside the gene matches. Germline V gene sequence: CDR1 SQVTM, CDR2 ANQGSEA. The CDR3 length is 14 residues. The chain uses TRBV29-1 and TRBJ2-5; 7 bases map to TRBD2. Sequenced: peripheral blood. The TCR comes from a man aged 50-59 years with acute or convalescent COVID-19. The CDR3, as DNA: TGCAGCGTTGGACATCTAGCGGAGGAAGAGACCCAGTACTTC. Amino acids: CSVGHLAEEETQYF.